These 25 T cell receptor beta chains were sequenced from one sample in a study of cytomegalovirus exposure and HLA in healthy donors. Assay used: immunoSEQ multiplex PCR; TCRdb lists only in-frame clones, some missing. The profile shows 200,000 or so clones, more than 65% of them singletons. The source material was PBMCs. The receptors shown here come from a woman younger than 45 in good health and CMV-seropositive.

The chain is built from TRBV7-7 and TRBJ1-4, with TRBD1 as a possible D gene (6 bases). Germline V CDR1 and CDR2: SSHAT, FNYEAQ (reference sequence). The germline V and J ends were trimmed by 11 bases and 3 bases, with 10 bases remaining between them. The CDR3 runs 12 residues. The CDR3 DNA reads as TGTGCCCGGACAGAATCTAATGAAAAACTGTTTTTT. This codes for CARTESNEKLFF.

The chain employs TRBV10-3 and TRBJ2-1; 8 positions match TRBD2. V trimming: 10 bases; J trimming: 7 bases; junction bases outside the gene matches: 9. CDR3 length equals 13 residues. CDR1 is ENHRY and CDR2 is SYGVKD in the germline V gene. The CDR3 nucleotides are TGTGCCACTGTAGCGGGAAGGGGGAATGAGCAGTTCTTC. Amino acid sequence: CATVAGRGNEQFF.

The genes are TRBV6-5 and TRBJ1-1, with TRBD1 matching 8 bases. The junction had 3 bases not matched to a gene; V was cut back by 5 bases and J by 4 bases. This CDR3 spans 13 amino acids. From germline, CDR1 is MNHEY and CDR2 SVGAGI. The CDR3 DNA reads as TGTGCCAGCAGTCCAACAGGGGGCACTGAAGCTTTCTTT. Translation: CASSPTGGTEAFF.

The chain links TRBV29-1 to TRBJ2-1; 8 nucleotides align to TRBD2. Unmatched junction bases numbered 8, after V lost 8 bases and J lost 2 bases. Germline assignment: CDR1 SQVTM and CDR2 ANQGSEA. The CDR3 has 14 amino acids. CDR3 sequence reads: CSFARGDAYNEQFF. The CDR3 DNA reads TGCAGCTTTGCGCGGGGGGATGCCTACAATGAGCAGTTCTTC.

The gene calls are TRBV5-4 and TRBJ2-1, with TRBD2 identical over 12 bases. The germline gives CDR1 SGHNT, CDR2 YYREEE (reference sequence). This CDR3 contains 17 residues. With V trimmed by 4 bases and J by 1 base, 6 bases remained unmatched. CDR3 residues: CASSGGLAGLSYNEQFF. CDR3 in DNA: TGTGCCAGCAGCGGTGGACTAGCGGGGCTATCCTACAATGAGCAGTTCTTC.

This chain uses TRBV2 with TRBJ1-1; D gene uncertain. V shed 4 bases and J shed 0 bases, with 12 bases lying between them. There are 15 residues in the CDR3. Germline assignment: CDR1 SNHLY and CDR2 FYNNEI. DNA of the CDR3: TGTGCCAGCAGTGCGTGGCGTAGCATGAACACTGAAGCTTTCTTT. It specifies CASSAWRSMNTEAFF.

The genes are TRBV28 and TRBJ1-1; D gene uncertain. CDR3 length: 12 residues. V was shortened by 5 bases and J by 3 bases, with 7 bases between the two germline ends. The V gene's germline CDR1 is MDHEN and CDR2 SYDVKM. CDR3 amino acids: CASSKTYTEAFF. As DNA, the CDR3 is TGTGCCAGCAGTAAGACATACACTGAAGCTTTCTTT.

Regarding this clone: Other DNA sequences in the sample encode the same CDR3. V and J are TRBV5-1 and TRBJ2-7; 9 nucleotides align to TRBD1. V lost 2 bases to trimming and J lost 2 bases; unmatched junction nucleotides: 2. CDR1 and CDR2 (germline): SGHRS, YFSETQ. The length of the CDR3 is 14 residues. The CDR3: CASSLGTGTYEQYF. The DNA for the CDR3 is TGCGCCAGCAGCTTAGGGACAGGGACCTACGAGCAGTACTTC.

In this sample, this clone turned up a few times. This CDR3 is CASSRTSVVETQYF. In DNA, the CDR3 is TGTGCCAGCAGTAGGACTAGTGTCGTTGAGACCCAGTACTTC. The chain is built from TRBV7-9 and TRBJ2-5; 7 nucleotides agree with TRBD2. This CDR3 spans 14 amino acids. CDR1 is SEHNR, CDR2 FQNEAQ, per germline (reference sequence). J gave up 5 bases and V 6 bases, and 9 bases lay outside the gene matches.

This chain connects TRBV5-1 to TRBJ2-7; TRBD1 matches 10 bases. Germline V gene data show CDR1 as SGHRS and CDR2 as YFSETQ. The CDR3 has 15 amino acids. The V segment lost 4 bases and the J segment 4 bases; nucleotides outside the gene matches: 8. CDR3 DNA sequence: TGCGCCAGCAGCCCGACAGGGGGCATAAGTTACGAGCAGTACTTC. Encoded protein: CASSPTGGISYEQYF.

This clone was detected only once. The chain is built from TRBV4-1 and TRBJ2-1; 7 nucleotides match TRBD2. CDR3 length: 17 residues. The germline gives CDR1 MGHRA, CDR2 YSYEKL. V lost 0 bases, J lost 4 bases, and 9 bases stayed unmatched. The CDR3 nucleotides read TGCGCCAGCAGCCAAGACATCAGGGCTAGCGGATACAATGAGCAGTTCTTC. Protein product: CASSQDIRASGYNEQFF.

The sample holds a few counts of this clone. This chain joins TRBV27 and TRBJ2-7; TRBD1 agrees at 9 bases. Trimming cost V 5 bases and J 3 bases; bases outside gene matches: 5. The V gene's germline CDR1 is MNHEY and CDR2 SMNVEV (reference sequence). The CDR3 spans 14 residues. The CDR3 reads CASSRDRVNYEQYF. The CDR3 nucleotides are TGTGCCAGCAGTCGGGACAGGGTAAACTACGAGCAGTACTTC.

The DNA for the CDR3 is TGCAGCGTTGCGTTTTCTCTTCTAAGGACAGGGAATAAGGACTCCTACAATGAGCAGTTCTTC. It is translated as CSVAFSLLRTGNKDSYNEQFF. The chain employs TRBV29-1 and TRBJ2-1; 8 nucleotides align to TRBD1. There are 21 residues in the CDR3. CDR1 is SQVTM, CDR2 ANQGSEA, per germline. Germline trimming cut 4 bases from V and 0 bases from J; bases unmatched to any gene: 23.

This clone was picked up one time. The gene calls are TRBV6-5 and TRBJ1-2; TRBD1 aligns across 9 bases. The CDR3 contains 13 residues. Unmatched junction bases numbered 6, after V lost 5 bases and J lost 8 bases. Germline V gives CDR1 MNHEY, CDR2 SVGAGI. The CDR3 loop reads CASSEGQGLGYTF. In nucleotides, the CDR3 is TGTGCCAGCAGTGAGGGACAGGGTCTGGGCTACACCTTC.

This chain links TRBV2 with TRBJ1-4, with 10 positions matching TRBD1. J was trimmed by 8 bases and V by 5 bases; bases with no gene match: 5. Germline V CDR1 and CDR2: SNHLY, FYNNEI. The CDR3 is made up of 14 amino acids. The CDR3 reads CASSLDRGSEKLFF. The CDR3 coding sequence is TGTGCCAGCAGTTTGGACAGGGGGAGCGAAAAACTGTTTTTT.

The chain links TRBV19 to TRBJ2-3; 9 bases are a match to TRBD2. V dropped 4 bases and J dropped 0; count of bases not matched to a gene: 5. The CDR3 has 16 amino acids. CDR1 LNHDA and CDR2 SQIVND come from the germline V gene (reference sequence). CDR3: CASSTRLADSTDTQYF. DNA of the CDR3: TGTGCCAGTAGTACCCGACTAGCGGATAGCACAGATACGCAGTATTTT. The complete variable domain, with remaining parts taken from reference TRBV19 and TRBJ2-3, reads DGGITQSPKYLFRKEGQNVTLSCEQNLNHDAMYWYRQDPGQGLRLIYYSQIVNDFQKGDIAEGYSVSREKKESFPLTVTSAQKNPTAFYLCASSTRLADSTDTQYFGPGTRLTVL.

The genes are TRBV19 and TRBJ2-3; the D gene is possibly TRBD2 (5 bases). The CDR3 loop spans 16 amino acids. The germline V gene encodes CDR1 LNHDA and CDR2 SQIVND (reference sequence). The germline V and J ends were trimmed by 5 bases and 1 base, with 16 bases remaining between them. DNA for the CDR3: TGTGCCAGTAGTTTCGCAGTAAGCGGTCGCACAGATACGCAGTATTTT. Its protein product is CASSFAVSGRTDTQYF.

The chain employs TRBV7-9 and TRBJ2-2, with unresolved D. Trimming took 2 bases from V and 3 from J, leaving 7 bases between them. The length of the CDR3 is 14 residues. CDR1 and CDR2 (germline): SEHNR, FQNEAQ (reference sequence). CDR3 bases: TGTGCCAGCAGCTTACTACGAGACACCGGGGAGCTGTTTTTT. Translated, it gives CASSLLRDTGELFF. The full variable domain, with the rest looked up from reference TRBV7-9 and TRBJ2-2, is DTGVSQNPRHKITKRGQNVTFRCDPISEHNRLYWYRQTLGQGPEFLTYFQNEAQLEKSRLLSDRFSAERPKGSFSTLEIQRTEQGDSAMYLCASSLLRDTGELFFGEGSRLTVL.

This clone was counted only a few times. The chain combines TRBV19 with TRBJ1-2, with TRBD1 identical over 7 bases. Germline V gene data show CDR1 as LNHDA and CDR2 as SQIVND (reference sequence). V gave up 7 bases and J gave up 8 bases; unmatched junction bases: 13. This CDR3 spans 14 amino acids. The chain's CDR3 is CASTGTALDGGYTF. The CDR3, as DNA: TGTGCCAGTACCGGGACAGCCCTTGATGGAGGCTACACCTTC.

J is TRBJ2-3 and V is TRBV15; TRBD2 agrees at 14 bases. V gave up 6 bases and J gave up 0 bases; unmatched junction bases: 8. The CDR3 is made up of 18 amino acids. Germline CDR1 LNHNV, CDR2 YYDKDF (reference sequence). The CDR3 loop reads CATRGGLAGGYSTDTQYF. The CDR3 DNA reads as TGTGCCACCAGGGGCGGACTAGCGGGAGGATATAGCACAGATACGCAGTATTTT.

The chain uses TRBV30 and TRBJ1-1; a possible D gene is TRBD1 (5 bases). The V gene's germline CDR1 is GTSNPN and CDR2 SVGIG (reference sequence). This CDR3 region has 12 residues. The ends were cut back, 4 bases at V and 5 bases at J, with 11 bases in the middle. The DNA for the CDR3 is TGTGCCTGGATGGCGGGGGTGACTGAAGCTTTCTTT. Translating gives CAWMAGVTEAFF.

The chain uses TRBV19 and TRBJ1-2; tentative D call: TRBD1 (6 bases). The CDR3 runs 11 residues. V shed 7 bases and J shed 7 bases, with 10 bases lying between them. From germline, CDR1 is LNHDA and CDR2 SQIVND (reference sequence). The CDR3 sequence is CASKNRAGYTF. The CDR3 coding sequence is TGTGCCAGTAAGAACAGGGCTGGCTACACCTTC.

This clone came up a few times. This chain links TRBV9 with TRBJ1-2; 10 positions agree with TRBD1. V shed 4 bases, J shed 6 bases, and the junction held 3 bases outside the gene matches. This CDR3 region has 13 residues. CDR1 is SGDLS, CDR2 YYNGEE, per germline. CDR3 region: CASSPGTGDGYTF. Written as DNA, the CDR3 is TGTGCCAGCAGCCCCGGGACAGGGGATGGCTACACCTTC.

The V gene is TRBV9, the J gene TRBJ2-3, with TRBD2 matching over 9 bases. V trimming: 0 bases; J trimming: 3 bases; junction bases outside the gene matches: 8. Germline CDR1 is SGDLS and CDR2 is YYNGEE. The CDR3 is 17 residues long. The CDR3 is CASSVGLAGLKTDTQYF. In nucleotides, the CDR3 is TGTGCCAGCAGCGTAGGGCTAGCGGGATTGAAGACAGATACGCAGTATTTT.

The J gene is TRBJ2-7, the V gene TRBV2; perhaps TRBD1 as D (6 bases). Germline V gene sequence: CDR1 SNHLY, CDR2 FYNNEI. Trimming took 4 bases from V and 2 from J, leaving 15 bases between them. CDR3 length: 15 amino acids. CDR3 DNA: TGTGCCAGCAGTGCTGGGACACTTGAGACCTACGAGCAGTACTTC. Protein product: CASSAGTLETYEQYF. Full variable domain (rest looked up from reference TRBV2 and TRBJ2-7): EPEVTQTPSHQVTQMGQEVILRCVPISNHLYFYWYRQILGQKVEFLVSFYNNEISEKSEIFDDQFSVERPDGSNFTLKIRSTKLEDSAMYFCASSAGTLETYEQYFGPGTRLTVT.